Presented here are 21 T cell receptor beta chains from one specimen sequenced in a study of beta chain features in type 1 diabetes. Sequenced material consisted of expressed TCRB transcripts (all of the isolated RNA was reverse transcribed). Only in-frame clones appear in the TCRdb table, and some are missing; sequencing was by immunoSEQ multiplex PCR. Of approximately 240,000 clones listed, approximately 16% were seen once; the top ten hold roughly 0.08%. Whole-study findings and limits: Type 1 diabetes patients had moderately but significantly shorter TCRB CDR3s in all four CD4+ subsets.

No antigen has been assigned to these receptors. The sequenced sample consisted of naive CD4+ T cells from blood. These receptors were obtained from a man aged 25-40 years with type 1 diabetes.

This clone was detected a few times. The chain joins TRBV18 to TRBJ2-1, with 8 bases that match TRBD2. The CDR3 contains 15 residues. V was pared by 3 bases and J by 5 bases, with 6 bases of the junction left unmatched. CDR1 KGHSH and CDR2 LQKENI come from the germline V gene. The CDR3 DNA follows: TGTGCCAGCTCACCTCTTAGGACTAGCCACAATGAGCAGTTCTTC. This sequence encodes CASSPLRTSHNEQFF. Drawing the rest from reference TRBV18 and TRBJ2-1, the complete variable domain is NAGVMQNPRHLVRRRGQEARLRCSPMKGHSHVYWYRQLPEEGLKFMVYLQKENIIDESGMPKERFSAEFPKEGPSILRIQQVVRGDSAAYFCASSPLRTSHNEQFFGPGTRLTVL.

This clone was recorded only once. V usage is TRBV7-2 and J usage is TRBJ1-2; D is ambiguous. This CDR3 is built from 11 residues. Trimming stripped 8 bases from V and 4 bases from J, with 8 bases between. Germline V lookup: CDR1 SGHTA, CDR2 FQGNSA. The CDR3 region has the DNA TGTGCCAGCGGACGGCTCTATGGCTACACCTTC. Translation: CASGRLYGYTF.

This clone was counted only a few times. The chain joins TRBV7-9 to TRBJ2-1; TRBD1 matches at 9 bases. Germline CDR1 is SEHNR and CDR2 is FQNEAQ (reference sequence). The CDR3 contains 15 residues. Trimming removed 6 bases from V and 7 bases from J; junction bases left unmatched: 10. CDR3 loop: CASRYPGTGLNEQFF. DNA of the CDR3: TGTGCCAGCAGGTACCCTGGGACAGGGCTGAATGAGCAGTTCTTC.

This clone was seen only a few times. The chain has TRBV29-1 and TRBJ2-7, with 9 bases aligning to TRBD1. The ends lost 6 bases at V and 5 bases at J; junction bases unmatched: 8. The CDR3 covers 13 residues. Germline CDR1 reads SQVTM; CDR2 reads ANQGSEA. The CDR3 DNA reads as TGCAGCGTAAAGGGACAGGGAATGGACGAGCAGTACTTC. Translating it yields CSVKGQGMDEQYF.

J is TRBJ2-1 and V is TRBV27; 10 bases are a match to TRBD2. This CDR3 is 14 amino acids long. V lost 4 bases, J lost 9 bases, and 6 bases stayed unmatched. CDR1 is MNHEY and CDR2 is SMNVEV in the germline V gene (reference sequence). The CDR3 loop reads CASSWLAGASEQFF. For the CDR3, the DNA is TGTGCCAGCAGTTGGCTAGCGGGAGCAAGTGAGCAGTTCTTC.

This sequence joins TRBV9 and TRBJ2-3; TRBD2 matches 7 bases. Trimming took 2 bases from V and 4 from J; bases not matched to a gene: 7. The CDR3 is made up of 15 amino acids. In germline, CDR1 is SGDLS, CDR2 YYNGEE. The CDR3 spells CASSVRTSHADTQYF. CDR3 in DNA: TGTGCCAGCAGCGTGCGGACTAGTCACGCAGATACGCAGTATTTT. The variable domain in full, completed from reference TRBV9 and TRBJ2-3, reads DSGVTQTPKHLITATGQRVTLRCSPRSGDLSVYWYQQSLDQGLQFLIQYYNGEERAKGNILERFSAQQFPDLHSELNLSSLELGDSALYFCASSVRTSHADTQYFGPGTRLTVL.

This clone has a handful of counts. V usage is TRBV25-1 and J usage is TRBJ2-7; TRBD2 might be the D (5 bases). The CDR3 extends over 15 amino acids. Germline assignment: CDR1 MGHDK and CDR2 SYGVNS. Trimming removed 3 bases at V and 2 bases at J, with 14 bases between. The CDR3 coding sequence is TGTGCCAGCAGTGAGGGCCGAGGGCGTACCTACGAGCAGTACTTC. This encodes CASSEGRGRTYEQYF.

The chain has TRBV18 and TRBJ2-3, with unresolved D. CDR1 is KGHSH and CDR2 is LQKENI in the germline V gene. V gave up 1 base and J gave up 0 bases, with 5 bases separating them. This CDR3 is built from 14 residues. The CDR3 sequence is CASSPLASTDTQYF. The CDR3 coding sequence is TGTGCCAGCTCACCACTGGCTAGCACAGATACGCAGTATTTT.

This clone has just a few counts. CDR3 coding DNA: TGTGCCTGGAGTGTAGGTCCAATCACCGGGGAGCTGTTTTTT. This codes for CAWSVGPITGELFF. V gene TRBV30 combines with J gene TRBJ2-2; D not resolved. The germline V and J ends were trimmed by 0 bases and 4 bases, with 9 bases remaining between them. CDR1 and CDR2 (germline): GTSNPN, SVGIG (reference sequence). The CDR3 covers 14 residues.

The sample holds a few counts of this clone. This sequence joins TRBV20-1 and TRBJ2-3; D remains ambiguous. The germline V gene encodes CDR1 DFQATT and CDR2 SNEGSKA (reference sequence). The CDR3 is 11 amino acids. The ends were cut back, 2 bases at V and 7 bases at J, with 7 bases in the middle. CDR3 DNA sequence: TGCAGTGCTAGACACGCTTATACGCAGTATTTT. It translates to CSARHAYTQYF.

V and J are TRBV4-3 and TRBJ2-6, with D possibly being TRBD1 or TRBD2 (6 bases each). Looked up from germline, CDR1 is LGHNA and CDR2 is YSLEER. The CDR3 is 18 amino acids. The V gene lost 3 bases and the J gene lost 0 bases, with 15 bases spanning the gap. CDR3 sequence reads: CASSHGAGDFSGANVLTF. The CDR3 DNA sequence: TGCGCCAGCAGCCATGGGGCAGGGGACTTCTCTGGGGCCAACGTCCTGACTTTC.

This clone was seen only a few times. This chain links TRBV10-3 with TRBJ2-3; TRBD1 or TRBD2 may be the D gene (6 bases each). V gave up 9 bases and J gave up 4 bases, with 17 bases separating them. The CDR3 length is 14 residues. Germline CDR1 is ENHRY and CDR2 is SYGVKD. CDR3 protein: CAINRVEGADTQYF. Here the CDR3 DNA reads TGTGCCATTAACCGAGTGGAGGGGGCAGATACGCAGTATTTT.

The rearrangement uses TRBV28 and TRBJ1-2; weak D call: TRBD1 (6 bases). Deletions cut 1 base from V and 2 bases from J, with 8 bases between. The CDR3 covers 14 residues. Germline CDR1 is MDHEN and CDR2 is SYDVKM. The CDR3 loop reads CASSLSTGNYGYTF. The CDR3 DNA reads TGTGCCAGCAGTTTATCTACAGGGAACTATGGCTACACCTTC.

V is TRBV7-2 and J is TRBJ1-1, with 8 bases matching TRBD1. This CDR3 has 15 residues. CDR1 SGHTA and CDR2 FQGNSA come from the germline V gene. V gave up 5 bases and J gave up 1 base; unmatched junction bases: 6. The CDR3: CASSARGQGNTEAFF. The DNA of the CDR3 is TGTGCCAGCAGCGCCAGGGGGCAAGGGAACACTGAAGCTTTCTTT.

The V and J genes are TRBV7-2 and TRBJ2-1; D gene uncertain. Germline-derived CDR1 and CDR2 are SGHTA and FQGNSA. V was pared by 5 bases and J by 6 bases, with 14 bases between. This CDR3 is 14 amino acids long. The CDR3 sequence is CASSRRLATNEQFF. For the CDR3, the DNA is TGTGCCAGCAGCCGACGGCTCGCTACCAATGAGCAGTTCTTC. The complete variable domain, with remaining parts taken from reference TRBV7-2 and TRBJ2-1, reads GAGVSQSPSNKVTEKGKDVELRCDPISGHTALYWYRQSLGQGLEFLIYFQGNSAPDKSGLPSDRFSAERTGGSVSTLTIQRTQQEDSAVYLCASSRRLATNEQFFGPGTRLTVL.

The table lists this clone with a few counts. The chain employs TRBV9 and TRBJ1-3; the D gene is possibly TRBD1 (6 bases). Germline V gene data show CDR1 as SGDLS and CDR2 as YYNGEE. The CDR3 is made up of 16 amino acids. V was shortened by 0 bases and J by 4 bases, with 14 bases between the two germline ends. DNA for the CDR3: TGTGCCAGCAGCGTAGCTGCAGGGGAATCGGGAAACACCATATATTTT. It specifies CASSVAAGESGNTIYF.

V is TRBV5-5 and J is TRBJ2-7, with TRBD1 as a possible D gene (6 bases). The V and J ends lost 4 bases and 6 bases respectively, with 11 bases between them. The germline CDR1 and CDR2 sequences are SGHKS and YYEKEE (reference sequence). This CDR3 contains 12 residues. CDR3 nucleotides: TGTGCCAGCAGCCCGGGACACTCCGAGCAGTACTTC. This codes for CASSPGHSEQYF.

In this sample, this clone turned up a few times. The chain links TRBV29-1 to TRBJ2-5, with D possibly matching TRBD1 (6 bases). Germline-derived CDR1 and CDR2 are SQVTM and ANQGSEA. Deletions cut 3 bases from V and 4 bases from J, with 12 bases between. This CDR3 contains 13 residues. The CDR3 DNA is TGCAGCGTTGACCGGCAAGGGGGAGAGACCCAGTACTTC. This codes for CSVDRQGGETQYF.

This clone was detected only a few times. The chain is built from TRBV2 and TRBJ2-1, with D possibly matching TRBD2 (5 bases). The ends were cut back, 1 base at V and 15 bases at J, with 10 bases in the middle. Germline assignment: CDR1 SNHLY and CDR2 FYNNEI. The length of the CDR3 is 11 residues. The CDR3, as DNA: TGTGCCAGCAGTGAAGGGACTCTCGGGTTCTTC. It encodes CASSEGTLGFF.

The chain uses TRBV9 and TRBJ2-1; TRBD2 aligns across 8 bases. Germline lookup yields CDR1 SGDLS and CDR2 YYNGEE. V trimming: 4 bases; J trimming: 9 bases; junction bases outside the gene matches: 15. This CDR3 is built from 16 residues. CDR3 DNA: TGTGCCAGCAGCCCCCGAGCGGGAGTCGGTAAGGTTGAGCAGTTCTTC. As protein: CASSPRAGVGKVEQFF. The full variable domain, rest sourced from reference TRBV9 and TRBJ2-1, is DSGVTQTPKHLITATGQRVTLRCSPRSGDLSVYWYQQSLDQGLQFLIQYYNGEERAKGNILERFSAQQFPDLHSELNLSSLELGDSALYFCASSPRAGVGKVEQFFGPGTRLTVL.

This clone occurred a few times. V and J are TRBV7-9 and TRBJ2-5, with 11 bases that match TRBD1. CDR1 and CDR2 from the germline V gene are SEHNR and FQNEAQ (reference sequence). This CDR3 contains 16 residues. Germline trimming cut 5 bases from V and 2 bases from J; bases unmatched to any gene: 7. CDR3 DNA: TGTGCCAGCAGCCCGGGACAGGGGGTTCCTCAAGAGACCCAGTACTTC. It codes for CASSPGQGVPQETQYF.